Below, 26 T cell receptor beta chains from the same sample are listed, as sequenced in a study of blood T cell repertoires in COVID-19. Repertoires were generated with immunoSEQ multiplex PCR, while TCRdb's copy carries only in-frame clones and drops some. The sample comprises roughly 200,000 clones, 85% of which are singletons, and 6.2% rests with the top ten. Sequencing was performed on PBMCs or T cells enriched from blood (not recorded which). These TCRs come from a man aged 35 to 55 who had recovered from COVID-19.

This chain joins TRBV6-5 and TRBJ2-6; the D gene is possibly TRBD1 (6 bases). The CDR3 length is 16 residues. V was pared by 2 bases and J by 0 bases, with 8 bases between. Germline V gene lookup returns CDR1 MNHEY and CDR2 SVGAGI. CDR3 loop: CASSYEDSSGANVLTF. For the CDR3, the DNA is TGTGCCAGCAGTTACGAGGACAGCTCTGGGGCCAACGTCCTGACTTTC.

This rearrangement joins TRBV24-1 to TRBJ2-1; 7 bases agree with TRBD1. The CDR3 length is 16 residues. Per the germline V gene, CDR1 is KGHDR and CDR2 is SFDVKD. Trimming cost V 6 bases and J 3 bases; bases outside gene matches: 10. The CDR3 reads CATSSRTGTLYNEQFF. DNA of the CDR3: TGTGCCACCAGTTCCCGGACAGGTACACTCTACAATGAGCAGTTCTTC.

V is TRBV29-1 and J is TRBJ1-1, with 8 bases that match TRBD1. With 3 bases clipped from V and 4 bases from J, the junction kept 4 bases outside the gene matches. The CDR3 runs 13 residues. The germline V gene has CDR1 SQVTM and CDR2 ANQGSEA. The CDR3 protein is CSVDPTGGTEAFF. The CDR3 nucleotides are TGCAGCGTTGACCCAACAGGGGGCACTGAAGCTTTCTTT.

The rearrangement joins TRBV15 to TRBJ2-1; TRBD2 agrees at 7 bases. Per the germline V gene, CDR1 is LNHNV and CDR2 is YYDKDF (reference sequence). The CDR3 extends over 15 amino acids. Losses at the gene ends were 1 base for V and 5 bases for J; bases not matched to a gene: 5. CDR3: CATSRGDYLDNEQFF. The CDR3 DNA reads as TGTGCCACCAGCAGAGGGGACTATTTGGACAATGAGCAGTTCTTC. The whole variable domain, remainder taken from reference TRBV15 and TRBJ2-1, is DAMVIQNPRYQVTQFGKPVTLSCSQTLNHNVMYWYQQKSSQAPKLLFHYYDKDFNNEADTPDNFQSRRPNTSFCFLDIRSPGLGDTAMYLCATSRGDYLDNEQFFGPGTRLTVL.

The chain employs TRBV5-4 and TRBJ1-6, with a weak D call TRBD1 (5 bases). This CDR3 is 12 amino acids long. The V gene's germline CDR1 is SGHNT and CDR2 YYREEE (reference sequence). The V end was cut by 4 bases, the J end by 11 bases, with 10 bases between. CDR3 bases: TGTGCCAGCAGCGGACCCAGGGCACCCCTCCACTTT. This sequence encodes CASSGPRAPLHF.

The J gene is TRBJ2-2, the V gene TRBV15; D not resolved. There are 13 residues in the CDR3. V gave up 4 bases and J gave up 5 bases, with 8 bases separating them. CDR1 and CDR2 from the germline V gene are LNHNV and YYDKDF (reference sequence). CDR3 nucleotide sequence: TGTGCCACCAGCATTAGTCGGACCGGGGAGCTGTTTTTT. Translation gives CATSISRTGELFF.

This clone showed up just a few times. The chain links TRBV6-4 to TRBJ2-3; 8 bases match TRBD1. Germline CDR1 is MRHNA and CDR2 is SNTAGT. The CDR3 has 14 residues. The J segment lost 5 bases and the V segment lost 5 bases, leaving 6 bases of the junction unmatched. The CDR3 loop is CASSLQGEQDTQYF. The CDR3 coding sequence is TGTGCCAGCAGTCTACAGGGGGAACAAGATACGCAGTATTTT.

The CDR3 nucleotides read TGCGCCAGCAGCTGGGACAGGGGCTATGGCTACACCTTC. It is translated as CASSWDRGYGYTF. V is TRBV5-1 and J is TRBJ1-2; 10 positions match TRBD1. Germline trimming cut 3 bases from V and 4 bases from J; bases unmatched to any gene: 0. Germline V CDR1 and CDR2: SGHRS, YFSETQ. This CDR3 is 13 amino acids long.

The chain employs TRBV19 and TRBJ2-4, with TRBD1 matching over 9 bases. V was pared by 5 bases and J by 1 base, with 12 bases of the junction left unmatched. CDR1 is LNHDA, CDR2 SQIVND, per germline (reference sequence). CDR3 length: 18 residues. The CDR3 spells CASSGTGTILGAKNIQYF. Written as DNA, the CDR3 is TGTGCCAGTAGTGGGACAGGGACAATCTTGGGGGCCAAAAACATTCAGTACTTC.

The chain recombines TRBV11-1 with TRBJ2-7; TRBD1 aligns across 8 bases. Looked up from germline, CDR1 is SGHAT and CDR2 is FQDESV (reference sequence). The CDR3 length is 12 residues. The V gene end was trimmed by 5 bases and the J gene end by 6 bases; junction bases not matched to a gene: 3. CDR3: CASSPDRVEQYF. CDR3 DNA: TGTGCCAGCAGCCCGGACAGGGTCGAGCAGTACTTC.

The J gene is TRBJ1-1, the V gene TRBV25-1; weak D call: TRBD1 (6 bases). The germline V gene has CDR1 MGHDK and CDR2 SYGVNS. This CDR3 is built from 13 residues. The ends were cut back, 0 bases at V and 10 bases at J, with 12 bases in the middle. CDR3 in amino acids: CASSEYRGALAFF. The CDR3 DNA reads TGTGCCAGCAGTGAATATCGGGGGGCTTTAGCTTTCTTT. Filled out from reference TRBV25-1 and TRBJ1-1, the complete variable domain reads EADIYQTPRYLVIGTGKKITLECSQTMGHDKMYWYQQDPGMELHLIHYSYGVNSTEKGDLSSESTVSRIRTEHFPLTLESARPSHTSQYLCASSEYRGALAFFGQGTRLTVV.

V usage is TRBV29-1 and J usage is TRBJ1-1, with unresolved D. The CDR3 extends over 12 amino acids. Germline V gene sequence: CDR1 SQVTM, CDR2 ANQGSEA. The ends were cut back, 4 bases at V and 1 base at J, with 7 bases in the middle. As DNA, the CDR3 is TGCAGCGTTGGGCATTCGAACACTGAAGCTTTCTTT. This translates into CSVGHSNTEAFF.

This chain joins TRBV6-4 and TRBJ2-6; a possible D gene is TRBD1 (6 bases). Germline values: CDR1 MRHNA, CDR2 SNTAGT. V lost 0 bases to trimming and J lost 0 bases, with 6 bases between them. The CDR3 is 16 residues long. Written as DNA, the CDR3 is TGTGCCAGCAGTGACTCGGACAGCTCTGGGGCCAACGTCCTGACTTTC. It specifies CASSDSDSSGANVLTF.

The V gene is TRBV7-3, the J gene TRBJ1-1; tentatively, D is TRBD1 (6 bases). CDR1 and CDR2 (germline): SGHTA, FQGTGA. This CDR3 region has 13 residues. The V and J ends lost 4 bases and 6 bases respectively, with 12 bases between them. CDR3 sequence reads: CASSSQGVPEAFF. The DNA of the CDR3 is TGTGCCAGCAGCTCACAGGGAGTCCCTGAAGCTTTCTTT. Together with reference TRBV7-3 and TRBJ1-1, the CDR3 gives the full variable domain: GAGVSQTPSNKVTEKGKYVELRCDPISGHTALYWYRQSLGQGPEFLIYFQGTGAADDSGLPNDRFFAVRPEGSVSTLKIQRTERGDSAVYLCASSSQGVPEAFFGQGTRLTVV.

The rearrangement uses TRBV27 and TRBJ1-2, with 7 positions matching TRBD1. The CDR3 length is 11 residues. The V gene end was trimmed by 4 bases and the J gene end by 7 bases; junction bases not matched to a gene: 0. Germline assignment: CDR1 MNHEY and CDR2 SMNVEV (reference sequence). The CDR3, as DNA: TGTGCCAGCAGTTCAGGGGGTGGCTACACCTTC. This encodes CASSSGGGYTF.

The chain carries TRBV11-2 and TRBJ2-6, with 10 bases that match TRBD1. The CDR3 is made up of 18 amino acids. V was clipped by 2 bases and J by 2 bases; unmatched bases: 6. Germline V gene lookup returns CDR1 SGHAT and CDR2 FQNNGV. The CDR3 loop reads CASSLWGQGSAGANVLTF. The CDR3 coding sequence is TGTGCCAGCAGCTTATGGGGACAGGGGTCGGCTGGGGCCAACGTCCTGACTTTC.

This rearrangement joins TRBV27 to TRBJ1-6; D gene ambiguous. With 6 bases removed from V and 4 bases from J, the gap between germline ends came to 13 bases. The germline CDR1 and CDR2 sequences are MNHEY and SMNVEV (reference sequence). The CDR3 spans 15 residues. The CDR3 coding sequence is TGTGCCAGCAGCCCAAACGGTAGTTATAATTCACCCCTCCACTTT. It translates to CASSPNGSYNSPLHF.

Written as DNA, the CDR3 is TGTGCCAGCAGCTTCTCCGGGACAGGGAACGAAAAACTGTTTTTT. It specifies CASSFSGTGNEKLFF. The chain couples TRBV7-8 to TRBJ1-4, with 9 positions matching TRBD1. CDR1 is SGHVS and CDR2 is FQNEAQ in the germline V gene. The CDR3 covers 15 residues. Trimming removed 3 bases from V and 8 bases from J; junction bases left unmatched: 7. The variable domain in full, with the rest retrieved from reference TRBV7-8 and TRBJ1-4, is GAGVSQSPRYKVAKRGQDVALRCDPISGHVSLFWYQQALGQGPEFLTYFQNEAQLDKSGLPSDRFFAERPEGSVSTLKIQRTQQEDSAVYLCASSFSGTGNEKLFFGSGTQLSVL.

The rearrangement joins TRBV19 to TRBJ1-5; a possible D gene is TRBD1 (6 bases). The germline gives CDR1 LNHDA, CDR2 SQIVND (reference sequence). This CDR3 has 15 amino acids. Trimming took off 1 base at V and 7 bases at J, with 14 bases between the two ends. The CDR3 sequence is CASSIGAGEGQPQHF. In nucleotides, the CDR3 is TGTGCCAGTAGTATAGGCGCAGGGGAGGGCCAGCCCCAGCATTTT.

This clone appeared a few times. CDR3 sequence: CASRRQRSSGNTIYF. In DNA form, the CDR3 reads TGTGCCAGCAGACGACAGAGAAGCTCTGGAAACACCATATATTTT. The rearrangement uses TRBV28 and TRBJ1-3, with D possibly being TRBD1 (5 bases). Trimming left V 6 bases short and J 0 bases short, with 12 bases between. This CDR3 comprises 15 residues. Germline V gives CDR1 MDHEN, CDR2 SYDVKM. Full variable domain (rest looked up from reference TRBV28 and TRBJ1-3): DVKVTQSSRYLVKRTGEKVFLECVQDMDHENMFWYRQDPGLGLRLIYFSYDVKMKEKGDIPEGYSVSREKKERFSLILESASTNQTSMYLCASRRQRSSGNTIYFGEGSWLTVV.

The V call is TRBV6-6, the J call TRBJ2-1; 9 nucleotides agree with TRBD2. J lost 5 bases, V lost 7 bases, and 9 bases had no gene match. Germline loops: CDR1 MNHNY, CDR2 SVGAGI (reference sequence). CDR3 length equals 15 residues. DNA for the CDR3: TGTGCCAGCATCCTACAGGCGGGAGGGCACAATGAGCAGTTCTTC. Amino acids: CASILQAGGHNEQFF.

This sequence joins TRBV11-2 and TRBJ2-5; no reliable D call. The CDR3 runs 12 residues. Per germline, CDR1 SGHAT and CDR2 FQNNGV. V was clipped by 5 bases and J by 0 bases, with 4 bases between them. In DNA, the CDR3 is TGTGCCAGCAGCCCGTACCAAGAGACCCAGTACTTC. Translated: CASSPYQETQYF.

The V call is TRBV10-3, the J call TRBJ1-2; D not resolved. V lost 6 bases and J 2 bases, leaving 10 bases between the germline ends. This CDR3 has 13 residues. Per germline, CDR1 ENHRY and CDR2 SYGVKD. The CDR3 region has the DNA TGTGCCATCAGCCCTGAGGTGAACTATGGCTACACCTTC. This translates into CAISPEVNYGYTF.

This clone has a single count. This chain links TRBV9 with TRBJ1-1; 8 bases line up with TRBD1. Germline V lookup: CDR1 SGDLS, CDR2 YYNGEE. This CDR3 has 15 amino acids. Losses at the gene ends were 2 bases for V and 0 bases for J; bases not matched to a gene: 3. The DNA for the CDR3 is TGTGCCAGCAGCGTTCAGGGGGCGATGAACACTGAAGCTTTCTTT. It codes for CASSVQGAMNTEAFF.

In this sample, this clone turned up once. V gene TRBV6-5 combines with J gene TRBJ2-1; D unresolved. The V and J ends lost 6 bases and 2 bases respectively, with 8 bases between them. The CDR3 consists of 13 residues. The V gene's germline CDR1 is MNHEY and CDR2 SVGAGI. The CDR3 DNA follows: TGTGCCAGCAGCCAAGCTACCTACAATGAGCAGTTCTTC. Its translation is CASSQATYNEQFF.

The chain uses TRBV19 and TRBJ1-1; D remains unclear. The CDR3 is 14 residues long. The germline V gene has CDR1 LNHDA and CDR2 SQIVND (reference sequence). The CDR3 nucleotides read TGTGCTACCCAAATGAGGCAGCCGAACACTGAAGCTTTCTTT. It is translated as CATQMRQPNTEAFF.